These 14 T cell receptor beta chains came from one sample sequenced in a study of blood T cell repertoires in COVID-19. The data were produced by immunoSEQ multiplex PCR, yet TCRdb's version contains in-frame clones alone and is incomplete. The sample has 490,000 or so clones, around nine tenths seen once. The sample comprised PBMCs or T cells enriched from blood (not recorded which). The receptors come from a woman aged 60 to 75 who had recovered from COVID-19.

This chain uses TRBV6-6 with TRBJ1-2; TRBD1 agrees at 7 bases. Germline CDR1 is MNHNY and CDR2 is SVGAGI (reference sequence). The CDR3 spans 14 residues. V trimming: 1 base; J trimming: 8 bases; junction bases outside the gene matches: 7. The CDR3, as DNA: TGTGCCAGCAGTTACTTCGACAGGGCAGAGGGCTACACCTTC. Its translation is CASSYFDRAEGYTF.

The chain recombines TRBV21-1 with TRBJ2-7; TRBD2 is the table's D call, not checked against the DNA. TRBV21-1 is classified as a pseudogene. CDR3 length equals 14 residues. The CDR3 sequence is CASSKGTPTYEQYF. The CDR3 nucleotides are TGTGCCAGCAGCAAAGGGACTCCTACCTACGAGCAGTACTTC.

CDR3 sequence: CASSRQGAGGYTF. CDR3 DNA sequence: TGTGCCAGCAGTCGACAGGGGGCAGGGGGCTACACCTTC. The V call is TRBV6-5, the J call TRBJ1-2, with TRBD1 identical over 10 bases. J gave up 8 bases and V 5 bases, and 5 bases lay outside the gene matches. This CDR3 spans 13 amino acids. Germline CDR1 and CDR2: MNHEY and SVGAGI.

The rearrangement links TRBV29-1 to TRBJ2-6; maybe TRBD1 (5 bases). Trimming removed 3 bases from V and 2 bases from J, with 5 bases in between. The CDR3 is 13 residues long. Per germline, CDR1 SQVTM and CDR2 ANQGSEA. This CDR3 is CSVDRAGANVLTF. The CDR3 DNA reads TGCAGCGTTGACAGGGCTGGGGCCAACGTCCTGACTTTC.

The chain combines TRBV7-2 with TRBJ2-2; 10 bases are shared with TRBD2. This CDR3 spans 18 amino acids. Germline V gene lookup returns CDR1 SGHTA and CDR2 FQGNSA. V was clipped by 7 bases and J by 1 base; unmatched bases: 12. The CDR3 here is CASTSSQRGGGNTGELFF. The CDR3 nucleotides read TGTGCCAGCACCTCGTCCCAGCGGGGGGGCGGGAACACCGGGGAGCTGTTTTTT. The variable domain in full, completed from reference TRBV7-2 and TRBJ2-2, reads GAGVSQSPSNKVTEKGKDVELRCDPISGHTALYWYRQSLGQGLEFLIYFQGNSAPDKSGLPSDRFSAERTGGSVSTLTIQRTQQEDSAVYLCASTSSQRGGGNTGELFFGEGSRLTVL.

Here the CDR3 reads CAINRDRAYNEQFF. CDR3 nucleotides: TGTGCTATTAATCGGGACAGGGCCTACAATGAGCAGTTCTTC. The J gene is TRBJ2-1, the V gene TRBV12-5; 9 bases agree with TRBD1. V lost 10 bases, J lost 2 bases, and 6 bases stayed unmatched. Germline V lookup: CDR1 LGHNT, CDR2 FRNRAP. The CDR3 sequence is 14 residues long. The variable domain in full, with the rest retrieved from reference TRBV12-5 and TRBJ2-1, is DARVTQTPRHKVTEMGQEVTMRCQPILGHNTVFWYRQTMMQGLELLAYFRNRAPLDDSGMPKDRFSAEMPDATLATLKIQPSEPRDSAVYFCAINRDRAYNEQFFGPGTRLTVL.

V usage is TRBV5-1 and J usage is TRBJ2-1; TRBD2 aligns across 11 bases. The V and J ends lost 4 bases and 5 bases, in that order; junction bases with no gene match: 5. This CDR3 contains 15 residues. From germline, CDR1 is SGHRS and CDR2 YFSETQ. The CDR3 here is CASSDTSGGDNEQFF. In nucleotides, the CDR3 is TGCGCCAGCAGCGACACTAGCGGGGGTGACAATGAGCAGTTCTTC. Together with reference TRBV5-1 and TRBJ2-1, the CDR3 gives the full variable domain: KAGVTQTPRYLIKTRGQQVTLSCSPISGHRSVSWYQQTPGQGLQFLFEYFSETQRNKGNFPGRFSGRQFSNSRSEMNVSTLELGDSALYLCASSDTSGGDNEQFFGPGTRLTVL.

In nucleotides, the CDR3 is TGTGCCAGCAGCTTTACAGTGAGCTCCTACGAGCAGTACTTC. Residues: CASSFTVSSYEQYF. The V gene is TRBV13, the J gene TRBJ2-7; D uncertain. The CDR3 runs to 14 residues. Germline lookup yields CDR1 PRHDT and CDR2 FYEKMQ (reference sequence). The germline V and J ends were trimmed by 3 bases and 0 bases, with 9 bases remaining between them.

This clone has only a few counts. The chain links TRBV2 to TRBJ1-2; 10 bases are shared with TRBD1. This CDR3 has 14 amino acids. V lost 7 bases, J lost 7 bases, and 9 bases stayed unmatched. Germline V gene data show CDR1 as SNHLY and CDR2 as FYNNEI. For the CDR3, the DNA is TGTGCCAGCATGTTAGACAGGGGGCAGGGTGGCTACACCTTC. Translation gives CASMLDRGQGGYTF.

This clone was seen a single time. The CDR3 DNA follows: TGCGCCAGCAGCCAAGGAGTCAGGGGGTCGAGCCAAGAGACCCAGTACTTC. Translating it yields CASSQGVRGSSQETQYF. V usage is TRBV4-1 and J usage is TRBJ2-5, with 7 bases identical to TRBD1. CDR3 length: 17 amino acids. Germline CDR1 MGHRA, CDR2 YSYEKL. V shed 1 base, J shed 1 base, and the junction held 9 bases outside the gene matches.

The rearrangement joins TRBV2 to TRBJ1-1; maybe TRBD1 (6 bases). The CDR3 length is 14 residues. The germline V gene encodes CDR1 SNHLY and CDR2 FYNNEI. V lost 6 bases and J lost 3, with 14 bases in between. CDR3 sequence reads: CASRGGASYTEAFF. The CDR3 nucleotides are TGTGCCAGCAGGGGGGGGGCAAGTTACACTGAAGCTTTCTTT.

The rearrangement joins TRBV29-1 to TRBJ1-1, with 7 bases lining up with TRBD1. V dropped 5 bases and J dropped 0; count of bases not matched to a gene: 6. CDR1 is SQVTM and CDR2 is ANQGSEA in the germline V gene. The CDR3 is made up of 14 amino acids. In DNA form, the CDR3 reads TGCAGCGTTAGGGAACAGGGGATGAACACTGAAGCTTTCTTT. This translates into CSVREQGMNTEAFF.

Of note for this clone: Other DNA variants within this sample encode the same CDR3. This chain uses TRBV5-1 with TRBJ2-7; possibly TRBD1 for D (6 bases). Germline V gives CDR1 SGHRS, CDR2 YFSETQ. Trimming took 3 bases from V and 3 from J, leaving 10 bases between them. CDR3 length equals 13 residues. The CDR3 is CASSSDSSYEQYF. Here the CDR3 DNA reads TGCGCCAGCAGCTCGGACAGTAGCTACGAGCAGTACTTC.

This sequence joins TRBV2 and TRBJ1-5, with D perhaps matching TRBD1 (6 bases). The CDR3 spans 13 residues. V was cut by 9 bases and J by 4 bases, with 13 bases left in between. The germline V gene encodes CDR1 SNHLY and CDR2 FYNNEI. The chain's CDR3 is CASSGDTNQPQHF. DNA of the CDR3: TGTGCCAGTTCCGGGGACACAAATCAGCCCCAGCATTTT.